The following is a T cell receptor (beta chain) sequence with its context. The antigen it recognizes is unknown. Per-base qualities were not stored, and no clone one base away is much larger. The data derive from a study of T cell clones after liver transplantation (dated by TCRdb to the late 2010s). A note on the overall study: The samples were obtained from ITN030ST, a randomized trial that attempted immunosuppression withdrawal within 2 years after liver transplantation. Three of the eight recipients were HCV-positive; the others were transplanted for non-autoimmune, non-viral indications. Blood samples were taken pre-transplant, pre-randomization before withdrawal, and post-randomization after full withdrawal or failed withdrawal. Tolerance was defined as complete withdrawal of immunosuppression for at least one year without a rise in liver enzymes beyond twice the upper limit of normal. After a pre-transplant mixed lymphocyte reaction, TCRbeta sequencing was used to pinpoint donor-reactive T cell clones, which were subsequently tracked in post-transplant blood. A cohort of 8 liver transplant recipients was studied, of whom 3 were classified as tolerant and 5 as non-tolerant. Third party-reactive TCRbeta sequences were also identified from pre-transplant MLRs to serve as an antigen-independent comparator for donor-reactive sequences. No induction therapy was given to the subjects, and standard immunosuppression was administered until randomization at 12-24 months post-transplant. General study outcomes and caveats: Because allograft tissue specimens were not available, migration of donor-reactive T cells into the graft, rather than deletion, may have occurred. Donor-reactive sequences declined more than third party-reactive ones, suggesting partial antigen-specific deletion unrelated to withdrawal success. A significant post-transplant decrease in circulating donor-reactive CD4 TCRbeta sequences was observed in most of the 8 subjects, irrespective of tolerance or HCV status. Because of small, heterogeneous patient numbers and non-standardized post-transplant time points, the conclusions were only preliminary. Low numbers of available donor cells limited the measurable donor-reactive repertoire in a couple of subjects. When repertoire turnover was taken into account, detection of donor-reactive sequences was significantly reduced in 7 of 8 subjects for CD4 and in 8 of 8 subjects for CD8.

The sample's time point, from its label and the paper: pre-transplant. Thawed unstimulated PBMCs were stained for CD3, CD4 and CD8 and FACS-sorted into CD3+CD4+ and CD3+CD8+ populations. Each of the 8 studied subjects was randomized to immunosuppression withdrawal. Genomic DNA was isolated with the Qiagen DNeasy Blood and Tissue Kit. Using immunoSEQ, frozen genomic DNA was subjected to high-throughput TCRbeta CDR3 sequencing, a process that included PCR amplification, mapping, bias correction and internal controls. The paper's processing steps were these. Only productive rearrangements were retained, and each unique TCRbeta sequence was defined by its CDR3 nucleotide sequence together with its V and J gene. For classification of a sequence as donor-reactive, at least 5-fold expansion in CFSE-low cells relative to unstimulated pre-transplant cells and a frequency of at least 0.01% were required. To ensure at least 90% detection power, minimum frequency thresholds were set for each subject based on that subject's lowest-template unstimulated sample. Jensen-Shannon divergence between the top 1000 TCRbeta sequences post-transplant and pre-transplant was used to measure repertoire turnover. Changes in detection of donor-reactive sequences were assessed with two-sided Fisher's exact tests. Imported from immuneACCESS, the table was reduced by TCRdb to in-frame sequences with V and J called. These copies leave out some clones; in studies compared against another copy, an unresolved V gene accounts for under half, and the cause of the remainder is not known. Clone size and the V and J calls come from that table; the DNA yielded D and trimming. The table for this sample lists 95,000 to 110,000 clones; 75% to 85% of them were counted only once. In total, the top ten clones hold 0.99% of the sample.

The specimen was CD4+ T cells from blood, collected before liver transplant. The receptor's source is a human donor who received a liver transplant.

The DNA sequence follows: TGTGCCAGTGGACCGGAACAGGGGAAGGATCAGCCCCAGCATTTT. Its translation reads: CASGPEQGKDQPQHF. Recombination connected TRBV19 to TRBJ1-5, with 7 junctional bases fitting TRBD1. At the junction V is shortened by 8 bases and J by 5 bases; bases outside the gene matches: 12. The CDR1 and CDR2 encoded by the germline V gene (reference sequence) are LNHDA and SQIVND. Including cysteine and phenylalanine, the CDR3 has 15 amino acids. Only CDR3 DNA is held: 45 bases, read in frame from base 1. Here the CDR3 is joined to the reference TRBV19 and TRBJ1-5 genes, and the full variable domain is: DGGITQSPKYLFRKEGQNVTLSCEQNLNHDAMYWYRQDPGQGLRLIYYSQIVNDFQKGDIAEGYSVSREKKESFPLTVTSAQKNPTAFYLCASGPEQGKDQPQHFGDGTRLSIL.